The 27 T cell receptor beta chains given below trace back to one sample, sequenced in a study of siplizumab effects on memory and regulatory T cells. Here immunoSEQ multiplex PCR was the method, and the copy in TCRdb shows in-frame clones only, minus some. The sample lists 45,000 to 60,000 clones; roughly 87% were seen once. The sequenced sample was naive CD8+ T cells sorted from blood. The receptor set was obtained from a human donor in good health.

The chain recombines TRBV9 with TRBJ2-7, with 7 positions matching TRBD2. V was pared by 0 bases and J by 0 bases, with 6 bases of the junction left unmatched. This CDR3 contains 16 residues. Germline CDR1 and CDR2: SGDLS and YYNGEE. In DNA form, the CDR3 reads TGTGCCAGCAGCGTAGCCGAACTAGCGTACTCCTACGAGCAGTACTTC. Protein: CASSVAELAYSYEQYF.

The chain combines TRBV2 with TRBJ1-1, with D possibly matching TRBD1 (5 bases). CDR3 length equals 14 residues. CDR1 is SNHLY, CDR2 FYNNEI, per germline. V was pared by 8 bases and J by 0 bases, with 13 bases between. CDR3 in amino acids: CASVGGLMNTEAFF. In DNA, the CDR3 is TGTGCCAGCGTGGGGGGGTTAATGAACACTGAAGCTTTCTTT.

The CDR3, as DNA: TGTGCCAGTACCTCCGCCCCAGGAGTGTTCGACGCGAGTCAGCCCCAGCATTTT. Protein: CASTSAPGVFDASQPQHF. The chain joins TRBV19 to TRBJ1-5; D call uncertain. The V end was cut by 7 bases, the J end by 6 bases, with 28 bases between. CDR1 LNHDA and CDR2 SQIVND come from the germline V gene (reference sequence). This CDR3 has 18 amino acids.

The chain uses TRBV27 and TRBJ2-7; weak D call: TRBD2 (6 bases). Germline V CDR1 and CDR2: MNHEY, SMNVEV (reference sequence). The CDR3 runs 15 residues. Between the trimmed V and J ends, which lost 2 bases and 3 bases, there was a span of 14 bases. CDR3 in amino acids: CASSLKGRSNYEQYF. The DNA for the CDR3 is TGTGCCAGCAGTTTAAAGGGGAGGTCCAACTACGAGCAGTACTTC.

CDR3 DNA sequence: TGTGCCAGCAGCGCGGACAGCTCGACTAATGAAAAACTGTTTTTT. It codes for CASSADSSTNEKLFF. The J gene is TRBJ1-4, the V gene TRBV9; TRBD1 is a possible D gene (6 bases). The CDR3 spans 15 residues. Trimming took 3 bases from V and 2 from J, leaving 11 bases between them. Germline values: CDR1 SGDLS, CDR2 YYNGEE.

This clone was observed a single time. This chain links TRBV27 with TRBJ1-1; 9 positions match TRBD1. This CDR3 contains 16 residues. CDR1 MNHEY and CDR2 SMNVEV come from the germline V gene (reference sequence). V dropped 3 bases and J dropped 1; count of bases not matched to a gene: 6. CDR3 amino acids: CASSFSGTGRNTEAFF. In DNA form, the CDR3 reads TGTGCCAGCAGTTTCTCAGGGACAGGGAGGAACACTGAAGCTTTCTTT.

CDR3 in amino acids: CASSLIIRDGHNEQFF. The CDR3 DNA reads TGTGCCAGCAGCTTGATTATCCGGGACGGGCACAATGAGCAGTTCTTC. The V gene is TRBV5-8, the J gene TRBJ2-1, with D perhaps being TRBD1 or TRBD2 (5 bases each). Germline V gene data show CDR1 as SGHTS and CDR2 as YDEGEE. CDR3 length: 16 residues. Deletions cut 1 base from V and 5 bases from J, with 16 bases between.

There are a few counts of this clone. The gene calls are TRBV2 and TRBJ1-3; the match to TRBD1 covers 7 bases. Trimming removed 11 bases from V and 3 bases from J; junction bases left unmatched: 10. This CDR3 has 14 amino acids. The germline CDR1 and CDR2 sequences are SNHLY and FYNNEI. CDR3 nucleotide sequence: TGTGCCCGCCTTGACAGGGACGGTGGAAACACCATATATTTT. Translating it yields CARLDRDGGNTIYF. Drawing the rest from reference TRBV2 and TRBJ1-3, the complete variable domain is EPEVTQTPSHQVTQMGQEVILRCVPISNHLYFYWYRQILGQKVEFLVSFYNNEISEKSEIFDDQFSVERPDGSNFTLKIRSTKLEDSAMYFCARLDRDGGNTIYFGEGSWLTVV.

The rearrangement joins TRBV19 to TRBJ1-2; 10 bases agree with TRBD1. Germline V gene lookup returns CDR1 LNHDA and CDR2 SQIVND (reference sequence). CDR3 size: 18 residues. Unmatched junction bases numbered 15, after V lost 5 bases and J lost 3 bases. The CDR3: CASSLVRDRGLYDYGYTF. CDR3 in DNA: TGTGCCAGTAGTCTCGTCCGGGACAGGGGTCTTTACGACTATGGCTACACCTTC. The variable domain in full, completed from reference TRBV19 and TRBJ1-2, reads DGGITQSPKYLFRKEGQNVTLSCEQNLNHDAMYWYRQDPGQGLRLIYYSQIVNDFQKGDIAEGYSVSREKKESFPLTVTSAQKNPTAFYLCASSLVRDRGLYDYGYTFGSGTRLTVV.

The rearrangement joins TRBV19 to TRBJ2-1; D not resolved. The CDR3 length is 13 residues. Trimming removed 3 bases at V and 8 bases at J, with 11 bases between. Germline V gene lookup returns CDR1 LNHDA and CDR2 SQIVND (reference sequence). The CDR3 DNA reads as TGTGCCAGTAGTATGTTGGCTGGGGATGAGCAGTTCTTC. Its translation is CASSMLAGDEQFF.

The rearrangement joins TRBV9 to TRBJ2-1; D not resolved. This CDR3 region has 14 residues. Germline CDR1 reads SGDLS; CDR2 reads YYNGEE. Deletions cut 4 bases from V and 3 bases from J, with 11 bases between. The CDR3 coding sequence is TGTGCCAGCAGCTTAGGAAGGGTCTACAATGAGCAGTTCTTC. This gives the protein CASSLGRVYNEQFF.

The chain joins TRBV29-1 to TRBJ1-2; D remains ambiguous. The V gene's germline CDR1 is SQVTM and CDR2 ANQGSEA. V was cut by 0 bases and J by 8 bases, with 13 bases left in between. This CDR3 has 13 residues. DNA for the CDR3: TGCAGCGTTGAAGATGTACCCATCGACGGCTACACCTTC. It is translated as CSVEDVPIDGYTF.

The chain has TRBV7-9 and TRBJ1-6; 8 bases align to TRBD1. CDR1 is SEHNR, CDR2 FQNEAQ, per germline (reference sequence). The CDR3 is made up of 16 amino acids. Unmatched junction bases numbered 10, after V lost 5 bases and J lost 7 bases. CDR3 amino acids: CASSPPGQGHNSPLHF. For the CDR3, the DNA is TGTGCCAGCAGCCCACCCGGACAGGGCCACAATTCACCCCTCCACTTT.

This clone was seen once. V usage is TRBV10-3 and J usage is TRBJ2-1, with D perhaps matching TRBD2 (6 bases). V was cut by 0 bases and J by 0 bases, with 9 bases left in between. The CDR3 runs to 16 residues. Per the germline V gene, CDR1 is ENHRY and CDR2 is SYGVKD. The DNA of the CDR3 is TGTGCCATCAGTGAGTCGGAGGGGAGCTCCTACAATGAGCAGTTCTTC. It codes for CAISESEGSSYNEQFF.

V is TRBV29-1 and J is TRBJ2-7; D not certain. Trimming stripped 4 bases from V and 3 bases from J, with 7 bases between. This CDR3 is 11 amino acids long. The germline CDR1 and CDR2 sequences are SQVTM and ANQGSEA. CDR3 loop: CSVGSGYEQYF. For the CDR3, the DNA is TGCAGCGTTGGGTCGGGCTACGAGCAGTACTTC.

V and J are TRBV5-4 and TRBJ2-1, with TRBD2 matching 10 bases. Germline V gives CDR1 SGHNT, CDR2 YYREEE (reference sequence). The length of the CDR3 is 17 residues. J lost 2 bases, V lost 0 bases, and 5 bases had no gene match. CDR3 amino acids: CASSLASGSWTYNEQFF. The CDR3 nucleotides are TGTGCCAGCAGCTTGGCTAGCGGGAGTTGGACCTACAATGAGCAGTTCTTC.

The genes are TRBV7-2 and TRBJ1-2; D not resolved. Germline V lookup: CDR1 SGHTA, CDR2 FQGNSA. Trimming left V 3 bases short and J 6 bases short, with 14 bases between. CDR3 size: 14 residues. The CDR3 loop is CASSFNLDGNGYTF. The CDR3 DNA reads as TGTGCCAGCAGCTTCAATCTAGACGGTAATGGCTACACCTTC.

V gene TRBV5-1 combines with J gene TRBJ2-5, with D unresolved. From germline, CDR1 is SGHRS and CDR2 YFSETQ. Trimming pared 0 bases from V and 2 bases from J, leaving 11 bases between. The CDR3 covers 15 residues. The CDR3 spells CASSLDRLMQETQYF. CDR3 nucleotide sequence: TGCGCCAGCAGCTTGGATCGGCTAATGCAAGAGACCCAGTACTTC.

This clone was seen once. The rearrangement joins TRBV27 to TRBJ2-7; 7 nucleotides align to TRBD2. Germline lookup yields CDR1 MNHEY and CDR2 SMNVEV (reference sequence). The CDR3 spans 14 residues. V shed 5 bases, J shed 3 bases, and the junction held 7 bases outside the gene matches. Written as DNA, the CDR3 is TGTGCCAGCAGTGCGGCGGGGGACTTCTACGAGCAGTACTTC. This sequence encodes CASSAAGDFYEQYF.

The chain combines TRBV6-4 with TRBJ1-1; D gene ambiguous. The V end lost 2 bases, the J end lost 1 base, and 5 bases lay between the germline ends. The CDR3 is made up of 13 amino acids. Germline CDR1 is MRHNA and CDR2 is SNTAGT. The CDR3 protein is CASSDQENTEAFF. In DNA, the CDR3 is TGTGCCAGCAGTGACCAAGAGAACACTGAAGCTTTCTTT.

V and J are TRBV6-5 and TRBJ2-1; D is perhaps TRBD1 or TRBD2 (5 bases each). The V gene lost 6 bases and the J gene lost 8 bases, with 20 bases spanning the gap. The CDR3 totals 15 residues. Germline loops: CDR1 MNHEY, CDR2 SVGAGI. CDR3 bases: TGTGCCAGCAGGGACGGGGCCCGTGGAAACGATGAGCAGTTCTTC. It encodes CASRDGARGNDEQFF.

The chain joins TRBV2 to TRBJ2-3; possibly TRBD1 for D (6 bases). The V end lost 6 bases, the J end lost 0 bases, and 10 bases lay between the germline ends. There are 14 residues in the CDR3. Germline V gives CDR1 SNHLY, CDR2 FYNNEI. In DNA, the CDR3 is TGTGCCAGCAGCTGGACAGTAAGCACAGATACGCAGTATTTT. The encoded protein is CASSWTVSTDTQYF.

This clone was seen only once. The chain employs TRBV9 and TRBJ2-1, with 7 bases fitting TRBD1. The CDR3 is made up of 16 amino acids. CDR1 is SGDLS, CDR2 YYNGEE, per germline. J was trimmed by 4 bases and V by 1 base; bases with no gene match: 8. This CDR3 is CASSVKGRGIYNEQFF. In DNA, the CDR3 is TGTGCCAGCAGCGTAAAGGGCAGGGGGATTTACAATGAGCAGTTCTTC.

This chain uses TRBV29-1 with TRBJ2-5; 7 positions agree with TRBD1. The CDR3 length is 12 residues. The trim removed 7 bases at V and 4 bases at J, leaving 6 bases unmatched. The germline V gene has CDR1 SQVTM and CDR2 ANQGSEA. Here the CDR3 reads CSAIDRVETQYF. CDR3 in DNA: TGCAGCGCTATCGACAGGGTAGAGACCCAGTACTTC.

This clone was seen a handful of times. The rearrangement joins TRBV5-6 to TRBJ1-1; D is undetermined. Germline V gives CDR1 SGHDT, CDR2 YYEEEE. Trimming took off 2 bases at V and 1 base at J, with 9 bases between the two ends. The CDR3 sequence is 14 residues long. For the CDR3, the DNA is TGTGCCAGCAGCTTTGCTGCGAGGAACACTGAAGCTTTCTTT. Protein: CASSFAARNTEAFF.

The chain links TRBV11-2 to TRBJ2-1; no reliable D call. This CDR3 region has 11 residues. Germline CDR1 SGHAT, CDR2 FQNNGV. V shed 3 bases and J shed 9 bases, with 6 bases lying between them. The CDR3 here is CASSFLGEQFF. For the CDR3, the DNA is TGTGCCAGCAGCTTTTTGGGTGAGCAGTTCTTC.

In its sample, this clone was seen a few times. CDR3 region: CASSLRGPTQQHF. CDR3 DNA: TGTGCCAGCAGTTTAAGGGGGCCCACGCAGCAGCATTTT. The chain links TRBV27 to TRBJ1-5; 7 nucleotides line up with TRBD1. The CDR3 totals 13 residues. Germline V gene data show CDR1 as MNHEY and CDR2 as SMNVEV (reference sequence). J lost 13 bases, V lost 2 bases, and 8 bases had no gene match.